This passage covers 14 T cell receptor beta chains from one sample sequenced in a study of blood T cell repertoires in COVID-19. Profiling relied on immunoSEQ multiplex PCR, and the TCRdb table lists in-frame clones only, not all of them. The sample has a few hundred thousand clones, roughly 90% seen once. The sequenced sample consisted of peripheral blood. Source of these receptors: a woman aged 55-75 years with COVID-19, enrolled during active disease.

CDR3 residues: CASSRNGNSPLHF. The CDR3 nucleotides are TGTGCCAGCAGTCGGAACGGGAATTCACCCCTCCACTTT. The chain combines TRBV6-2 or TRBV6-3 with TRBJ1-6; D uncertain. Trimming cost V 5 bases and J 7 bases, with 9 bases left between them. This CDR3 has 13 amino acids. CDR1 MNHEY and CDR2 SVGEGT come from the germline V gene.

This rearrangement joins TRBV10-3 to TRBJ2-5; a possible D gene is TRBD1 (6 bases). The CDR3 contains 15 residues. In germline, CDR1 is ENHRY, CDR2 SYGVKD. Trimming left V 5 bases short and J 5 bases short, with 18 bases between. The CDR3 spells CAISTVQGFEETQYF. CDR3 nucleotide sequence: TGTGCCATCAGTACGGTACAGGGATTCGAGGAGACCCAGTACTTC.

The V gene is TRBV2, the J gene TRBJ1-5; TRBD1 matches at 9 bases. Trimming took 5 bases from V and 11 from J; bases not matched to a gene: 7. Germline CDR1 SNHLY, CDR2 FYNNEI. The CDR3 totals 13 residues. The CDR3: CASSLGQGEAQHF. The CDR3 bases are TGTGCCAGCAGTCTGGGACAGGGCGAAGCCCAGCATTTT. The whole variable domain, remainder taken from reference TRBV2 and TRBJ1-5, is EPEVTQTPSHQVTQMGQEVILRCVPISNHLYFYWYRQILGQKVEFLVSFYNNEISEKSEIFDDQFSVERPDGSNFTLKIRSTKLEDSAMYFCASSLGQGEAQHFGDGTRLSIL.

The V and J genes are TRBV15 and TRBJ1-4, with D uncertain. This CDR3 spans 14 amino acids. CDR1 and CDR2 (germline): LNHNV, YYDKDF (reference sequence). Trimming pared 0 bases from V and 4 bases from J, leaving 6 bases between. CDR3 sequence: CATSRDRVNEKLFF. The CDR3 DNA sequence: TGTGCCACCAGCAGAGATAGAGTTAATGAAAAACTGTTTTTT. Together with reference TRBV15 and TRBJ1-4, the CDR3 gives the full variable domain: DAMVIQNPRYQVTQFGKPVTLSCSQTLNHNVMYWYQQKSSQAPKLLFHYYDKDFNNEADTPDNFQSRRPNTSFCFLDIRSPGLGDTAMYLCATSRDRVNEKLFFGSGTQLSVL.

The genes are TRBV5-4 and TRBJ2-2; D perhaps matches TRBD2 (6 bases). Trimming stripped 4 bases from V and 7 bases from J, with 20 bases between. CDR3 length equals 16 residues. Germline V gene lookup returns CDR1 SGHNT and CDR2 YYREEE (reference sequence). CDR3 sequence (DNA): TGTGCCAGCAGCATCTCAACGGGGGTTGTAAGCGGGGAGCTGTTTTTT. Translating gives CASSISTGVVSGELFF.

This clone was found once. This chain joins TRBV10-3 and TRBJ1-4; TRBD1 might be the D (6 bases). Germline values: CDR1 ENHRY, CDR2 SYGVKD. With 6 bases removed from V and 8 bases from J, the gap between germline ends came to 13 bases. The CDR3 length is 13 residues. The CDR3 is CAIRAGTLEKLFF. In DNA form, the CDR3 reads TGTGCCATCAGAGCCGGGACACTCGAAAAACTGTTTTTT.

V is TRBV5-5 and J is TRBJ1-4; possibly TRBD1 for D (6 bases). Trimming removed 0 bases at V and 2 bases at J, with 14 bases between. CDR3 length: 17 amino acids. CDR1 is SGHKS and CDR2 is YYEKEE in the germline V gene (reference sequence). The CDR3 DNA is TGTGCCAGCAGCTTGGCAGTGCCCAGGGGCACTAATGAAAAACTGTTTTTT. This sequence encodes CASSLAVPRGTNEKLFF.

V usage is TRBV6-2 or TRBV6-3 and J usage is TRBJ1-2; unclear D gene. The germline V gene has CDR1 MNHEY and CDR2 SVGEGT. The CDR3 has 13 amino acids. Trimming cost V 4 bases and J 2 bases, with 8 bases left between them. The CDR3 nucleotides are TGTGCCAGCAGTTCCGACAAGAACTATGGCTACACCTTC. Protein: CASSSDKNYGYTF.

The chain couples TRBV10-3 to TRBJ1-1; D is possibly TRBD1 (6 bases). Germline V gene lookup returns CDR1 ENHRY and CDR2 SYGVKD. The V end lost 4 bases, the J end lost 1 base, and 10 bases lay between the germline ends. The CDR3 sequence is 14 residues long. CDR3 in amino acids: CAISGQVPNTEAFF. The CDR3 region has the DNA TGTGCCATCAGTGGACAGGTCCCGAACACTGAAGCTTTCTTT.

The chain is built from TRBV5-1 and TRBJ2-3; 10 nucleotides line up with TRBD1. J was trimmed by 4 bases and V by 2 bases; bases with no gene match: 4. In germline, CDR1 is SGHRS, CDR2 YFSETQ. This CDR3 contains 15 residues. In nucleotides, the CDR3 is TGCGCCAGCAGCTTCACCGGGACAGGGGCAGATACGCAGTATTTT. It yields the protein CASSFTGTGADTQYF.

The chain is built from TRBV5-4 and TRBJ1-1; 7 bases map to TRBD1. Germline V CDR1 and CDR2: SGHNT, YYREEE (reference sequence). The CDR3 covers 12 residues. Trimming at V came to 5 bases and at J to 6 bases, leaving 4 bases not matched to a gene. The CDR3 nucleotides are TGTGCCAGCAGTCCCGGGACAGCTGAAGCTTTCTTT. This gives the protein CASSPGTAEAFF. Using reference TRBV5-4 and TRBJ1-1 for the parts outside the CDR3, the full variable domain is ETGVTQSPTHLIKTRGQQVTLRCSSQSGHNTVSWYQQALGQGPQFIFQYYREEENGRGNFPPRFSGLQFPNYSSELNVNALELDDSALYLCASSPGTAEAFFGQGTRLTVV.

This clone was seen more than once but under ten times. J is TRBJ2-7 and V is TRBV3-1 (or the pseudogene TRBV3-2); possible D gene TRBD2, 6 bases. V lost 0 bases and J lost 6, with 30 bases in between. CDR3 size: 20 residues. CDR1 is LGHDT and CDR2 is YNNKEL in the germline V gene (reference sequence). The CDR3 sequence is CASSQERTPGSGTHASEQYF. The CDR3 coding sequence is TGTGCCAGCAGCCAAGAAAGGACCCCGGGCTCCGGGACTCATGCCTCCGAGCAGTACTTC.

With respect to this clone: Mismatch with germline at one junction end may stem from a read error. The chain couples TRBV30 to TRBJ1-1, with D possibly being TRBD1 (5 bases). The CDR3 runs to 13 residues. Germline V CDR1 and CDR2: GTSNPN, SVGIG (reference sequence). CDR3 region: CAWSPLLRAGHLF. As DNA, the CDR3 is TGTGCCTGGAGTCCTCTCCTCCGGGCAGGACACCTGTTT. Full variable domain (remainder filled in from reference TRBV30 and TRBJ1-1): SQTIHQWPATLVQPVGSPLSLECTVEGTSNPNLYWYRQAAGRGLQLLFYSVGIGQISSEVPQNLSASRPQDRQFILSSKKLLLSDSGFYLCAWSPLLRAGHLFGQGTRLTVV.

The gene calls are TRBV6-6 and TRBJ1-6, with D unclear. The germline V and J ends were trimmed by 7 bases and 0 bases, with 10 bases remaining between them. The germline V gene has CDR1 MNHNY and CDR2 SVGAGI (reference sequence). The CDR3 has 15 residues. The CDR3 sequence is CASMLGSSYNSPLHF. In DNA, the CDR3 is TGTGCCAGCATGCTTGGGAGCTCCTATAATTCACCCCTCCACTTT.